This TCR beta chain comes out of a study of HIV-infected patients and healthy controls (dated by TCRdb to between 2014 and 2016). The library was generated by 5' RACE. TCRdb shows the sequencer as Illumina MiSeq. Clones were called with MiXCR by TCRdb after fastp trimmed the public reads at Q25, and only in-frame beta chains were retained. Duplicate CDR3 protein sequences are folded into a single record with the most common DNA and genes. Here the sample has about 67,000 distinct CDR3 sequences; 16% occur a single time. Approximately 5% of the sample belongs to the ten largest clones. Worth noting for this clonotype: Its specific antigen is unknown. Per-base quality was not reported, and no clone a single base away is much larger than it.

Compared with germline, V lacks 5 bases and J lacks 0 bases; bases without a gene match: 14. Inclusive of the bounding cysteine and phenylalanine, the CDR3 is 19 residues long. The DNA shown is the 57-base CDR3, in frame from base 1. The sequence came from a human donor in good health. The sample consisted of CD4+ T cells from blood. The V gene is TRBV12-3 or TRBV12-4 and the J gene is TRBJ2-3; the junction holds 10 bases that match TRBD2. The nucleotides are TGTGCCAGCAGTCTGACGGTAGCGGGGGGAGGACGAAGCACAGATACGCAGTATTTT. This is translated as CASSLTVAGGGRSTDTQYF.